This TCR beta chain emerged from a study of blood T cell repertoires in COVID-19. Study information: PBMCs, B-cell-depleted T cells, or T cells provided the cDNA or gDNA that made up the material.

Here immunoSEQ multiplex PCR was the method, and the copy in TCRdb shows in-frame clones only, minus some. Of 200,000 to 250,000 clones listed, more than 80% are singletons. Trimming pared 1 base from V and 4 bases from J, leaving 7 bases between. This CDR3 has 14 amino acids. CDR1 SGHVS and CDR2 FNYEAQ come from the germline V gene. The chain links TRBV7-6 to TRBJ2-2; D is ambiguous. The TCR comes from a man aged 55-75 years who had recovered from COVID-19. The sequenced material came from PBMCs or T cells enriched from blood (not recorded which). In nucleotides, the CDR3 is TGTGCCAGCAGCTTAGATCCCGGCACCGGGGAGCTGTTTTTT. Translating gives CASSLDPGTGELFF.